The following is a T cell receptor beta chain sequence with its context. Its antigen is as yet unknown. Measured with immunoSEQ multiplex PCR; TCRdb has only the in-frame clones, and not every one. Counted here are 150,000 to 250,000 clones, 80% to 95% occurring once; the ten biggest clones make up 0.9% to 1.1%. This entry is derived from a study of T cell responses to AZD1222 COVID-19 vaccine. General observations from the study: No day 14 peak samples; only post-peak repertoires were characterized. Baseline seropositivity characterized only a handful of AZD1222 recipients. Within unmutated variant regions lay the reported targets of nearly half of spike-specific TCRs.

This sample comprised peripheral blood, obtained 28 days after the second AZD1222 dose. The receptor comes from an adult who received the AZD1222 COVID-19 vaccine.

CDR3 nucleotide sequence: TGTGCCAGCAGCAACCACAGACAGGGGGCAGGGTCACCCCTCCACTTT. Translated, it gives CASSNHRQGAGSPLHF. The V call is TRBV9, the J call TRBJ1-6; 10 bases are shared with TRBD1. CDR3 size: 16 residues. Germline lookup yields CDR1 SGDLS and CDR2 YYNGEE. Trimming took 4 bases from V and 10 from J; bases not matched to a gene: 11.